This T cell receptor (beta chain) emerged from a study of shared clonotypes between healthy human individuals. Study as a whole: A couple of women and three men aged 18 to 49 served as donors. Overall study findings and caveats: Estimated richness was generally greater in naive than memory subsets.

The authors split each subset's genomic DNA evenly across several immunoSEQ plates. TCRdb keeps only in-frame clones here, not all; method: immunoSEQ multiplex PCR. This table has around 990,000 clones, approximately 75% appearing once. In the case of this clone: Its antigen is currently unknown.

None of the donors, who were healthy HIV-negative adults, had recently had acute infections or vaccinations. CDR3 size: 14 residues. The sample consisted of memory CD4+ T cells from PBMCs. As to subset: CD45RA-negative fraction. The chain combines TRBV12-2 with TRBJ1-1. TRBV12-2 is labeled a pseudogene. The receptor's source is a young man in good health. Some clones in this sample may be carry-over from other donors' samples. CDR3 sequence reads: CASSSGATNTEAFF. The CDR3 region has the DNA TGTGCAAGCAGTTCGGGGGCTACCAACACTGAAGCTTTCTTT.